This T cell receptor (beta chain) was sequenced in a study of cytomegalovirus exposure and HLA in healthy donors. Use of 60 Vbeta and 13 Jbeta primers characterized the PCR. Study processing details: In a later analysis, the count reached 74 million or so unique TCR beta chains, with around 11 million shared. Profiling relied on immunoSEQ multiplex PCR, and the TCRdb table lists in-frame clones only, not all of them. The D gene and trimming were derived from the DNA, and the V and J assignments and clone size from that table. The data hold some 45,000 clones, with 87% observed a single time. Donors sampled were nominally healthy, though unrecorded immune exposures were likely. This clone appeared a few times. Its antigen is still unknown. Regarding the study as a whole: Judged likely to be a sequencing artifact was a cluster of highly shared sequence variants. Analysis was performed later, and it showed HLA-associated TCR beta chains to be more clonally expanded than equally common others.

Sequenced: PBMCs. This sequence was found in a woman in her thirties or forties in good health and CMV-seropositive.

This chain's CDR3 is CASSLQGAFQETQYF. The CDR3 DNA reads TGTGCCAGCTCCTTACAGGGAGCGTTCCAAGAGACCCAGTACTTC. V usage is TRBV18 and J usage is TRBJ2-5; a weak D match, TRBD1 (6 bases). The V end lost 6 bases, the J end lost 1 base, and 15 bases lay between the germline ends. The CDR3 is made up of 15 amino acids. CDR1 and CDR2 from the germline V gene are KGHSH and LQKENI.